This entry concerns a single T cell receptor (beta chain). Its specific antigen is unknown. No quality values exist for individual bases; no much larger clone is one base distant. This specimen comes from a study of cytotoxic CD8 clonotypes in ibrutinib-treated CLL listed by TCRdb under 2021. In terms of the full investigation: In this cohort, 15 patients were treatment-naive and about a dozen were relapsed/refractory, while roughly 17 had unmutated IGHV. Responses were partial in around 25 patients and complete in 2; after median about 63 months follow-up, about 14 stayed in remission and some twelve progressed. The response samples were drawn at a median of roughly twelve months into treatment, with a range of roughly 6 to 36 months. On average, each sample yielded 270,000 or so productive templates and about 95,000 productive rearrangements. Of the 70 to 100 people in the trial, 26 had longitudinal samples available. Cryopreserved peripheral blood mononuclear cells were collected at three points: before therapy, at response, and at either sustained remission or disease progression. Patients were still on ibrutinib when every remission and progressive disease sample was collected.

A MiSeq instrument was used for deep resolution sequencing, which targeted depths ranging from 1 in 1 million up to 1 in 200,000 T cells, with coverage averaging 10x for each clonotype. The immunoSEQ hsTCRB Kit was used to generate the TCR beta libraries. The published analysis was carried out like this. ImmunoSEQ Data Assistant and ImmunoSEQ Analyzer were used for data analysis, and V, D and J genes were assigned according to IMGT definitions. Clonality, which ranges from 0 to 1, was calculated as one minus the normalized Shannon entropy of productive rearrangement frequencies. Only overrepresented clonotypes making up at least 0.05% of each patient's repertoire were included in the public clonotype analysis. Around 12 age-matched healthy donor repertoires from immuneACCESS were used as controls for clonality. TCRdb provides this immuneACCESS table in a form limited to in-frame rearrangements. Some clones are lacking; in checked studies, under half of them reflect an unresolved V gene, and why the rest are absent is not known. That table furnishes V, J and clone size, whereas the DNA furnished D and trimming. The sample table lists some 200,000 clones, around 72% of them with a count of one. Roughly 13% of the sample lies in the top ten.

Per the publication, the time point label means: roughly 2 years on ibrutinib. For TCR beta library preparation, around 1.9 micrograms of genomic DNA were extracted from the cryopreserved PBMCs. Longitudinal blood samples from CLL patients receiving ibrutinib monotherapy were subjected to high-throughput TCR beta sequencing. The patients took part in an open-label, single-center phase 2 trial of ibrutinib monotherapy. The full study reports these points: At baseline, clonality was higher than in age-matched healthy donors and showed a strong correlation with circulating CD8+ T-cell counts. Sampling times were not matched between sustained-remission and progressing patients, and lymph node repertoires were not studied. Public clonotypes were found to be uncommon and were observed to contract or remain stable during treatment; the increase in clonality was shown to reflect expansion of private clonotypes at ibrutinib response. At ibrutinib response clonality went up, during sustained remission it held steady, and at progression it dropped back toward baseline.

CDR1 and CDR2 are drawn from the germline V gene: SGHTA, FQGNSA. The germline ends are 12 bases apart after V is trimmed by 4 bases and J by 0 bases. From the cysteine through the phenylalanine, the CDR3 covers 16 amino acids. Only the CDR3 region is kept as DNA, spanning 48 bases read in frame from base 1. The sequence is built from TRBV7-2 and TRBJ1-4, with the D gene too uncertain to name. The receptor was derived from a human donor with chronic lymphocytic leukemia. The specimen comprised PBMCs, sampled after 24 months of ibrutinib treatment. The bases read TGTGCCAGCAGCTCTAATATAGCGGCAACTAATGAAAAACTGTTTTTT. Translation gives CASSSNIAATNEKLFF.